This entry lists 7 T cell receptor beta chains sequenced from one sample in a study of beta chain features in type 1 diabetes. Study results and caveats: Moderately but significantly shorter TCRB CDR3s were found in Type 1 diabetes patients in all four CD4+ subsets.

All of the isolated RNA was reverse transcribed, so expressed TCRB transcripts were sequenced. Clones were sequenced by immunoSEQ multiplex PCR, and TCRdb holds only the in-frame ones, with some missing. The repertoire includes a few hundred thousand clones, approximately 25% of them detected once, and approximately 0.011% sits in the top ten. Antigens of these TCRs are unknown. The sample was naive CD4+ T cells from blood. Source of these receptors: a woman aged 25 to 39 with type 1 diabetes.

This clone was counted a few times. The genes are TRBV6-1 and TRBJ2-1, with 7 bases that match TRBD2. The germline gives CDR1 MNHNS, CDR2 SASEGT. The CDR3 is made up of 14 amino acids. V lost 8 bases, J lost 7 bases, and 11 bases stayed unmatched. The CDR3 DNA reads TGTGCCAGCTGCGGGAGAGGGGCCTGGAATGAGCAGTTCTTC. Translated, it gives CASCGRGAWNEQFF.

The V call is TRBV2, the J call TRBJ2-5; weak D call: TRBD2 (7 bases). CDR1 SNHLY and CDR2 FYNNEI come from the germline V gene. This CDR3 has 12 amino acids. V was pared by 8 bases and J by 9 bases, with 16 bases between. DNA for the CDR3: TGTGCCAGCGTTGGCGAGGGGGGGCCCCAGTACTTC. Protein: CASVGEGGPQYF.

This clone showed up just a few times. The same CDR3 can be traced to other DNA sequences in this sample. The genes are TRBV7-2 and TRBJ2-3; D perhaps matches TRBD2 (5 bases). Germline CDR1 is SGHTA and CDR2 is FQGNSA. V was pared by 8 bases and J by 0 bases, with 12 bases between. CDR3 length: 14 amino acids. CDR3 nucleotide sequence: TGTGCCAGCCGGCATGGAGGAAGCACAGATACGCAGTATTTT. This encodes CASRHGGSTDTQYF.

This sequence joins TRBV7-3 and TRBJ2-1, with TRBD2 identical over 7 bases. The CDR3 has 16 residues. The germline gives CDR1 SGHTA, CDR2 FQGTGA. Trimming removed 2 bases from V and 12 bases from J; junction bases left unmatched: 16. The CDR3 sequence is CASSLGNSRLARTQFF. The CDR3 coding sequence is TGTGCCAGCAGCTTAGGAAACAGCAGACTAGCCCGGACGCAGTTCTTC.

The chain employs TRBV4-2 and TRBJ2-7; 7 bases match TRBD2. The CDR3 spans 16 residues. V dropped 0 bases and J dropped 3; count of bases not matched to a gene: 8. Germline V lookup: CDR1 LGHNA, CDR2 YNFKEQ. CDR3 bases: TGTGCCAGCAGCCAAGAATCAATAGCGGGCGGCTACGAGCAGTACTTC. It codes for CASSQESIAGGYEQYF.

The chain uses TRBV5-6 and TRBJ2-7, with D perhaps TRBD1 (6 bases). Trimming removed 2 bases at V and 4 bases at J, with 7 bases between. The germline gives CDR1 SGHDT, CDR2 YYEEEE. This CDR3 has 12 amino acids. The CDR3 here is CASSFTGYEQYF. The CDR3 nucleotides read TGTGCCAGCAGCTTTACAGGGTACGAGCAGTACTTC.

This clone occurred a few times. V gene TRBV14 combines with J gene TRBJ2-2; no clear D gene. Deletions cut 4 bases from V and 3 bases from J, with 6 bases between. The germline V gene has CDR1 SGHDN and CDR2 FVKESK. The CDR3 loop spans 13 amino acids. The CDR3 is CASSLRYTGELFF. The CDR3 DNA is TGTGCCAGCAGCCTTCGGTACACCGGGGAGCTGTTTTTT.